Listed here is a single T cell receptor (beta chain). Clones were read by immunoSEQ multiplex PCR, and TCRdb kept only the in-frame ones, dropping some. The profile covers more than 1,200,000 clones, with 97% to 99% appearing a single time and 0.36% taken by the ten largest. This sample is drawn from a study of shared clonotypes between healthy human individuals. The receptor was derived from a man under 40 in good health. Sequencing used naive CD4+ T cells sorted from blood. Subset specified: CD45RA+ positively selected.

The CDR3 DNA reads as TGTGCTAGTGGTTTGGCCGGCCCCACAGATACGCAGTATTTT. Translating it yields CASGLAGPTDTQYF. The chain couples TRBV12-5 to TRBJ2-3; no clear D. There are 14 residues in the CDR3. CDR1 and CDR2 from the germline V gene are LGHNT and FRNRAP. Trimming removed 1 base from V and 2 bases from J, with 7 bases in between.